The clone carrying this TCR beta chain was detected ten times or more. Its antigen is as yet unknown. The sample is drawn from a study of blood T cells in healthy people across ages. Combining a sample-barcoded 5' primer with a J-beta primer mix, a second PCR ran for about 7 to 11 cycles. TCRdb re-analysed the 5' RACE reads in MiXCR, keeping a single row per CDR3 protein. Among approximately 580,000 distinct CDR3 sequences listed, more than 20% were seen once. The CDR3 totals 13 residues. The study, taken as a whole, reports: Because donor CMV status was unknown, expanded clonotype changes were possibly confounded.

The sample was also linked to a second study, of T cells of mothers and their children. That study reports: A few healthy Caucasian mothers served as donors, and their six children did as well.

The sample comprised blood. The chain recombines TRBV12-3 or TRBV12-4 with TRBJ2-5, with D perhaps matching TRBD1 (5 bases). The J call is uncertain, as TRBJ2-1 better fits the DNA end. The receptor's source is a boy aged 5-17 years in good health. Here the CDR3 reads CASSLSRVNEQFF. CDR3 coding DNA: TGTGCCAGCAGTTTATCCAGGGTCAATGAGCAGTTCTTC.